A selection of T cell receptor beta chains follows, all from one sample in a study of Ad26.COV2.S vaccination and SARS-CoV-2 variants. TCRdb's table, derived via immunoSEQ multiplex PCR, lists solely in-frame clones and lacks some. The sample records roughly 180,000 clones, 87% being singletons. Sequenced here: peripheral blood, sampled after recovery from COVID-19. Every receptor here comes from a human donor who had recovered from COVID-19. Both conserved end residues are part of each CDR3.

>TRBV7-3|TRBJ1-1
CASSLSQDSMNTEAFF
>TRBV9|TRBJ2-5
CASSPTGTSYPETQYF
>TRBV5-4|TRBJ2-3
CASSFAGGRTDTQYF
>TRBV7-3|TRBJ2-2
CASSFRRATNTGELFF
>TRBV13|TRBJ1-2
CASSRDLPGYTF
>TRBV7-8|TRBJ2-2
CASSLVGGWNTGELFF
>TRBV2|TRBJ2-5
CASIGDRGRETQYF
>TRBV2|TRBJ2-7
CAIPGQGYEQYF
>TRBV7-8|TRBJ1-1
CASSLVGVGDTEAFF
>TRBV12-3/TRBV12-4|TRBJ2-7
CASRPTGPGEQYF
>TRBV7-8|TRBJ1-1
CASSLVGDTEAFF
>TRBV5-6|TRBJ2-7
CASSGAWGRTYEQYF
>TRBV21-1|TRBJ2-1
CASSKGAADNYNEQFF
>TRBV28|TRBJ1-5
CASSLPYRALNQPQHF
>TRBV19|TRBJ2-1
CASSIANGGSSYNEQFF
>TRBV5-6|TRBJ2-2
CASSWGPANTGELFF
>TRBV6-2/TRBV6-3|TRBJ1-4
CASSYKGRANEKLFF
>TRBV5-1|TRBJ1-2
CASSWDGPNYGYTF
>TRBV2|TRBJ2-2
CASRPRDTGELFF
>TRBV9|TRBJ2-2
CASSVATDGELFF
>TRBV9|TRBJ2-3
CASSDEGLGTDTQYF
>TRBV7-3|TRBJ1-6
CASSQGQYNSPLHF
>TRBV5-5|TRBJ2-1
CASSLALLSNNEQFF
>TRBV7-9|TRBJ1-2
CASSFPLDRGYYGYTF
>TRBV18|TRBJ2-7
CASSLKSTYEQYF
>TRBV5-6|TRBJ1-2
CASSSLYGYTF
>TRBV4-1|TRBJ1-6
CASSQHGTDNSPLHF
>TRBV6-4|TRBJ1-1
CASSGGSEAFF
>TRBV19|TRBJ2-1
CASSTLAGGGNEQFF
>TRBV7-2|TRBJ2-7
CASSLRSDYYEQYF
>TRBV7-2|TRBJ1-1
CASSTRTGDTEAFF
>TRBV9|TRBJ2-7
CASSVELAGIYEQYF
>TRBV15|TRBJ1-5
CATSRDIRGSNQPQHF
>TRBV2|TRBJ1-2
CASSRDSQNYGYTF
>TRBV5-4|TRBJ1-1
CASSGGTDNTEAFF
>TRBV7-2|TRBJ1-2
CASSYRDRNSYGYTF
>TRBV7-9|TRBJ2-5
CASSFSRDRRYQETQYF
>TRBV11-2|TRBJ2-5
CASSLDPRQETQYF
>TRBV10-3|TRBJ2-1
CAISDMGGSQFF
>TRBV5-1|TRBJ2-5
CASSLAGGQGSGETQYF
>TRBV20-1|TRBJ2-1
CSASSGRAINEQFF